These T cell receptor beta chains were read from a single sample in a study of radiation and T cells in renal cell carcinoma. Assay: immunoSEQ multiplex PCR; the TCRdb copy retains only in-frame clones and omits some. The sample consists of 100,000 to 150,000 clones, about 81% of them appearing once. The source material was blood, sampled from a patient whose treatment included radiotherapy and nephrectomy. The receptors come from a man aged 45-65 years with renal cell carcinoma. Each CDR3 is given with its conserved first and last residue. The D gene is left open where the match is weak. Clone size is given for some rows only: seen once, a few or many times, or a class if the clone is expanded.

>TRBV6-1|NA|NA|TRBJ2-7
CASRRDGSYEQYF
TGTGCCAGCAGACGGGACGGTTCCTACGAGCAGTACTTC
>TRBV11-2|TRBD2|NA|TRBJ2-7
CASSLRLAGGTEQYF
TGTGCCAGCAGCTTAAGGCTAGCGGGAGGGACCGAGCAGTACTTC
>TRBV19|NA|NA|TRBJ2-1
CASSRSARDEQFF
TGTGCCAGTAGTAGGTCAGCGAGAGATGAGCAGTTCTTC
>TRBV4-1|NA|NA|TRBJ2-7
CASSPGTRISYEQYF
TGCGCCAGCAGCCCGGGGACACGGATTTCCTACGAGCAGTACTTC
>TRBV5-1|NA|few|TRBJ1-1
CASSLSTIDSNTEAFF
TGCGCCAGCAGCTTGTCGACAATCGACTCGAACACTGAAGCTTTCTTT
>TRBV21-1|NA|NA|TRBJ1-1
CASSKGGFGKNTEAFF
TGTGCCAGCAGCAAAGGGGGATTTGGGAAGAACACTGAAGCTTTCTTT
>TRBV7-9|NA|NA|TRBJ1-2
CASSLGAGGHDGYTF
TGTGCCAGCAGCTTAGGGGCCGGGGGCCATGATGGCTACACCTTC
>TRBV19|NA|NA|TRBJ1-5
CASSQTGSSNQPQHF
TGTGCCAGTAGTCAAACCGGGAGTAGCAATCAGCCCCAGCATTTT
>TRBV6-5|NA|NA|TRBJ2-3
CASRQGTDTQYF
TGTGCCAGCCGGCAGGGGACAGATACGCAGTATTTT
>TRBV6-1|NA|NA|TRBJ1-5
CASRVVQGLDQPQHF
TGTGCCAGCAGAGTAGTACAGGGTCTCGATCAGCCCCAGCATTTT
>TRBV19|NA|NA|TRBJ2-3
CASRKHGGEDTQYF
TGTGCCAGTCGAAAACATGGAGGTGAGGATACGCAGTATTTT
>TRBV5-1|NA|NA|TRBJ2-2
CASSLADHANTGELFF
TGCGCCAGCAGCTTGGCCGATCACGCGAACACCGGGGAGCTGTTTTTT
>TRBV5-5|NA|few|TRBJ2-2
CASSLSAGFNTGELFF
TGTGCCAGCAGCTTGAGCGCAGGGTTCAACACCGGGGAGCTGTTTTTT
>TRBV5-1|TRBD2|NA|TRBJ2-5
CASSLVRGTGETQYF
TGCGCCAGCAGCTTGGTGCGGGGGACCGGTGAGACCCAGTACTTC
>TRBV27|NA|NA|TRBJ2-2
CASSLRRRMIHTGNTGELFF
TGTGCCAGCAGTTTAAGAAGAAGGATGATCCATACTGGGAACACCGGGGAGCTGTTTTTT